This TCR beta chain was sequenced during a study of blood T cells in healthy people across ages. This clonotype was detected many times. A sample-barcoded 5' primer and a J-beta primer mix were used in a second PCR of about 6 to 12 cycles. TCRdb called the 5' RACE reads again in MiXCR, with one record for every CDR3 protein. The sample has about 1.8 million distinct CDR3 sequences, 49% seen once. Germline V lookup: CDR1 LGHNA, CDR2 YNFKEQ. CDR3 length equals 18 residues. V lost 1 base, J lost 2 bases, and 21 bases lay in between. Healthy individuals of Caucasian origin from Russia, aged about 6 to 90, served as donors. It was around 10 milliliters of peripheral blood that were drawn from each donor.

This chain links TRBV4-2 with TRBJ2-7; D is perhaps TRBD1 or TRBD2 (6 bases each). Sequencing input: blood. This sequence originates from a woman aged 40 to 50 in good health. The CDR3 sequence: CASSQGGGTLFLPYEQYF. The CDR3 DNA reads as TGTGCCAGCAGCCAAGGAGGCGGGACATTATTCCTACCCTACGAGCAGTACTTC.